The clone carrying this T cell receptor beta chain was observed a few times. Lactation, pregnancy, other autoimmune disease or uncontrolled infection excluded patients. RNA transcripts yielded amplified TCR beta CDR3 regions. The TCR CDR3 first-round RT-PCR relied on the HTBI primer set. TCRdb passed the multiplex PCR reads through MiXCR, listing each CDR3 protein once. Of 300,000 to 400,000 distinct CDR3 sequences in the sample, about 20% are singletons; the top ten hold approximately 49%. Trimming shortened V by 7 bases and J by 10 bases, and 14 bases separated the two germline ends. Germline lookup yields CDR1 MDHEN and CDR2 SYDVKM. CDR3 size: 12 residues. The data were obtained in a study of T cells in Graves' hyperthyroidism and ophthalmopathy. About the study: Peripheral blood was acquired at first diagnosis, ahead of any therapy whatsoever.

This sequence joins TRBV28 and TRBJ2-1; D remains unclear. The TCR sequence derives from a woman aged 50 to 60 with Graves' hyperthyroidism. The sequenced sample consisted of blood. CDR3 coding DNA: TGTGCCAGCAATAAGCTAGACGACGAGCAGTTCTTC. It codes for CASNKLDDEQFF.